The text below deals with one TCR beta chain. This sample was included in a study of shared clonotypes between healthy human individuals. Generated by immunoSEQ multiplex PCR, the TCRdb table keeps only in-frame clones and is missing some. The sample has just over 2,000,000 clones, about 94% seen once. The naive CD8 fraction comprised CD45RO-negative cells positively selected for CCR7 and excluded terminally differentiated effector memory CD45RA+ cells. Input material: naive CD8+ T cells sorted from blood. The receptor was derived from a man aged 18-30 years in good health.

The CDR3 region has the DNA TGTGCCAGCAGTTTCGGACGGACGTTAGATGGCTACACCTTC. The encoded protein is CASSFGRTLDGYTF. This rearrangement joins TRBV27 to TRBJ1-2, with no clear D. The CDR3 spans 14 residues. With 3 bases removed from V and 6 bases from J, the gap between germline ends came to 14 bases. CDR1 and CDR2 from the germline V gene are MNHEY and SMNVEV (reference sequence).